Below are 5 T cell receptor beta chains sequenced from a single sample in a study of molecular identifiers for immune sequencing clone quantification. TCRdb analysed the PCR reads with MiXCR anew, one entry per CDR3 protein. The table lists about 510,000 distinct CDR3 sequences, under 30% of them singletons. The sample consisted of naive CD8+ T cells from blood, with Jurkat cell RNA spiked in. Subset specified: FACS-sorted CD8+CD4-CCR7+CD45RA+ naive T cells. All receptors come from a human donor in good health. Some libraries in this study had Jurkat cell RNA spiked in.

This clonotype was picked up a small number of times. The J gene is TRBJ2-3, the V gene TRBV20-1; 10 bases line up with TRBD2. V was pared by 6 bases and J by 2 bases, with 11 bases of the junction left unmatched. The CDR3 length is 16 residues. CDR1 and CDR2 from the germline V gene are DFQATT and SNEGSKA (reference sequence). The CDR3 sequence: CSAPPELAGDTDTQYF. The CDR3 DNA reads as TGCAGTGCGCCGCCGGAGCTAGCGGGGGACACAGATACGCAGTATTTT.

There are many counts of this clonotype. The chain is built from TRBV29-1 and TRBJ2-3, with D unresolved. Germline CDR1 SQVTM, CDR2 ANQGSEA. V was cut by 6 bases and J by 1 base, with 8 bases left in between. The length of the CDR3 is 12 residues. The CDR3 DNA sequence: TGCAGCGTCTTAGGAGGCACAGATACGCAGTATTTT. It codes for CSVLGGTDTQYF.

This clonotype was observed many times. As DNA, the CDR3 is TGCAGTGCCAGACAGGGCTGGAGCACAGATACGCAGTATTTT. Translation: CSARQGWSTDTQYF. The chain couples TRBV20-1 to TRBJ2-3, with 7 bases identical to TRBD1. The junction had 6 bases not matched to a gene; V was cut back by 6 bases and J by 0 bases. Germline V CDR1 and CDR2: DFQATT, SNEGSKA (reference sequence). This CDR3 comprises 14 residues.

This clonotype came up a few times. The chain joins TRBV4-3 to TRBJ2-7; 9 bases align to TRBD1. This CDR3 contains 17 residues. Germline CDR1 is LGHNA and CDR2 is YSLEER. V shed 0 bases, J shed 1 base, and the junction held 7 bases outside the gene matches. The CDR3 DNA is TGCGCCAGCAGCCAAGATCAGTGGACAGGGGTTTCCTACGAGCAGTACTTC. It is translated as CASSQDQWTGVSYEQYF.

This clonotype was observed at least ten times. The chain joins TRBV7-9 to TRBJ2-5; D remains unclear. The V gene's germline CDR1 is SEHNR and CDR2 FQNEAQ (reference sequence). Trimming took 3 bases from V and 1 from J, leaving 15 bases between them. This CDR3 is 16 amino acids long. CDR3 protein: CASSFGQSSFQETQYF. The CDR3 DNA follows: TGTGCCAGCAGCTTCGGCCAGTCATCGTTCCAAGAGACCCAGTACTTC.